The clone carrying this TCR beta chain was observed many times. Since a much larger clone is just one base distant, this may be a read error. This CDR3 region has 14 residues. The germline V gene encodes CDR1 MDHEN and CDR2 SYDVKM. This sample is drawn from a study of Graves' ophthalmopathy and Graves' hyperthyroidism. TCR beta CDR3 amplification used RNA transcripts. HTBI primers were used in a first-round RT-PCR, which preceded a second-round multiplex PCR. TCRdb itself ran the multiplex PCR reads through MiXCR, one entry per CDR3 protein. The sample shows approximately 210,000 distinct CDR3 sequences, roughly 21% of them seen only once.

The sample taken for sequencing was peripheral blood. The chain recombines TRBV28 with TRBJ2-2; 9 bases match TRBD2. The TCR was taken from a woman aged 50 to 60 with Graves' ophthalmopathy. The CDR3 loop is CTSKAGGNTGELFF. Written as DNA, the CDR3 is TGTACCAGCAAAGCGGGAGGGAACACCGGGGAGCTGTTTTTT.